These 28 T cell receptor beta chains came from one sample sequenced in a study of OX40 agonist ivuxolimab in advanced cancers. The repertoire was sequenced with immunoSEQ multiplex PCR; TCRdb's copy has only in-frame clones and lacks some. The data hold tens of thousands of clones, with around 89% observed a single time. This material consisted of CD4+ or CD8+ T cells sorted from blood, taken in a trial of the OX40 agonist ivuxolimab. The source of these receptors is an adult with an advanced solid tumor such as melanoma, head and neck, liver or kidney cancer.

CDR3 protein: CASSLFLVGVNQPQHF. Here the CDR3 DNA reads TGTGCCAGCAGTTTATTTTTGGTTGGGGTCAATCAGCCCCAGCATTTT. The chain couples TRBV28 to TRBJ1-5; D is uncertain. Germline assignment: CDR1 MDHEN and CDR2 SYDVKM. Trimming shortened V by 1 base and J by 3 bases, and 13 bases separated the two germline ends. The CDR3 runs 16 residues.

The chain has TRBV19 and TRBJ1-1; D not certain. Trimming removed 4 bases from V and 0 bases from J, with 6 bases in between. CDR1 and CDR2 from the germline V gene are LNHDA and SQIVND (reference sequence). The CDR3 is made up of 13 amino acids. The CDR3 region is CASSSSMNTEAFF. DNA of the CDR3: TGTGCCAGTAGTAGCAGTATGAACACTGAAGCTTTCTTT.

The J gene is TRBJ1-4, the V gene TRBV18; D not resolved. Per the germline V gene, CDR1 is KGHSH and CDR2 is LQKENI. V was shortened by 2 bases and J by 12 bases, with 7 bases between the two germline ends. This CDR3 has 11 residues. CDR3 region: CASSPGAELFF. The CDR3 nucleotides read TGTGCCAGCTCACCAGGAGCGGAACTGTTTTTT.

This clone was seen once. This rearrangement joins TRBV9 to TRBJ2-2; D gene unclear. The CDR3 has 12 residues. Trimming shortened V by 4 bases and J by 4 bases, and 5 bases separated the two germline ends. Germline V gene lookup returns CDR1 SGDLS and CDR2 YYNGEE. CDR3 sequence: CASSLITGELFF. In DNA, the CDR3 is TGTGCCAGCAGCTTAATCACCGGGGAGCTGTTTTTT.

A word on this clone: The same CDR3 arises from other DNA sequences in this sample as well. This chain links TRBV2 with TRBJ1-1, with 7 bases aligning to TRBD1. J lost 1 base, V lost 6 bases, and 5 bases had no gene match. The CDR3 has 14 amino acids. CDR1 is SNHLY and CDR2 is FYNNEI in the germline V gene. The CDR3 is CASRVGTANTEAFF. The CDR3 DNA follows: TGTGCCAGCAGAGTCGGGACAGCGAACACTGAAGCTTTCTTT.

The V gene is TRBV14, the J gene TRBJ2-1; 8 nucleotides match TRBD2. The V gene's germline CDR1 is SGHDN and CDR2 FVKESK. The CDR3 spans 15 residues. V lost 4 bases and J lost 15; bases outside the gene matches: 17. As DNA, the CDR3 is TGTGCCAGCAGCCCCTCCTCGGGACTAGAGGTTCCGGGGTTCTTC. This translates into CASSPSSGLEVPGFF. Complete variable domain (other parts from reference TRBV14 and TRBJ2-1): EAGVTQFPSHSVIEKGQTVTLRCDPISGHDNLYWYRRVMGKEIKFLLHFVKESKQDESGMPNNRFLAERTGGTYSTLKVQPAELEDSGVYFCASSPSSGLEVPGFFGPGTRLTVL.

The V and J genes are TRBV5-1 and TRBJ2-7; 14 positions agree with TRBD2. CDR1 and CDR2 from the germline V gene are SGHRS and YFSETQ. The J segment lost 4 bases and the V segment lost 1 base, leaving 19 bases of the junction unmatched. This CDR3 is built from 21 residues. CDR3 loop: CASSLFLFRRGLAGEWYEQYF. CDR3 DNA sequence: TGCGCCAGCAGCTTGTTCCTATTTAGGCGGGGACTAGCGGGAGAATGGTACGAGCAGTACTTC.

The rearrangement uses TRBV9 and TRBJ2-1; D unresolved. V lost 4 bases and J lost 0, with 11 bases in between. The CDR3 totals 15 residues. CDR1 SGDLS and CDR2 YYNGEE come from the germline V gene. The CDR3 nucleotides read TGTGCCAGCAGCTCGGACCCGAGCTCCTACAATGAGCAGTTCTTC. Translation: CASSSDPSSYNEQFF. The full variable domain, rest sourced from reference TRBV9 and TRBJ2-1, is DSGVTQTPKHLITATGQRVTLRCSPRSGDLSVYWYQQSLDQGLQFLIQYYNGEERAKGNILERFSAQQFPDLHSELNLSSLELGDSALYFCASSSDPSSYNEQFFGPGTRLTVL.

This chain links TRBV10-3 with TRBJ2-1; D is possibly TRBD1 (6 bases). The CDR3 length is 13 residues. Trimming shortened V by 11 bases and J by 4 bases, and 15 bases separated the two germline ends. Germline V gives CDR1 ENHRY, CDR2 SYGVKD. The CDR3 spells CAVTTQGYNEQFF. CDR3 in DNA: TGTGCCGTTACCACACAGGGTTACAATGAGCAGTTCTTC.

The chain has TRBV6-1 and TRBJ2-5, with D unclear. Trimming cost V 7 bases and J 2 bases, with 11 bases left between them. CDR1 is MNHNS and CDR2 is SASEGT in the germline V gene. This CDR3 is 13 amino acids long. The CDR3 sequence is CASKQNRQETQYF. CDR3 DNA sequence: TGTGCCAGCAAACAGAACCGGCAAGAGACCCAGTACTTC.

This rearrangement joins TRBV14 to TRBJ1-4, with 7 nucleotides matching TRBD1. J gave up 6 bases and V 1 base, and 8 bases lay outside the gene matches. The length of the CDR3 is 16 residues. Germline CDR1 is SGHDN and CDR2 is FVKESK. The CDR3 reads CASSQGGGGEDEKLFF. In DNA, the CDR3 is TGTGCCAGCAGCCAAGGGGGAGGGGGCGAGGATGAAAAACTGTTTTTT. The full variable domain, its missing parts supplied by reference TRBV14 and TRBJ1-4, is EAGVTQFPSHSVIEKGQTVTLRCDPISGHDNLYWYRRVMGKEIKFLLHFVKESKQDESGMPNNRFLAERTGGTYSTLKVQPAELEDSGVYFCASSQGGGGEDEKLFFGSGTQLSVL.

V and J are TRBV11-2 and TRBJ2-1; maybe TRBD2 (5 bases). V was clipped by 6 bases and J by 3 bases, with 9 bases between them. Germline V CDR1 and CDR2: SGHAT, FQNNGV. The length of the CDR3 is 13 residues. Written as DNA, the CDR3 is TGTGCCAGCAGAACCCGGGACTACAATGAGCAGTTCTTC. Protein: CASRTRDYNEQFF. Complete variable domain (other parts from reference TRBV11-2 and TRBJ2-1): EAGVAQSPRYKIIEKRQSVAFWCNPISGHATLYWYQQILGQGPKLLIQFQNNGVVDDSQLPKDRFSAERLKGVDSTLKIQPAKLEDSAVYLCASRTRDYNEQFFGPGTRLTVL.

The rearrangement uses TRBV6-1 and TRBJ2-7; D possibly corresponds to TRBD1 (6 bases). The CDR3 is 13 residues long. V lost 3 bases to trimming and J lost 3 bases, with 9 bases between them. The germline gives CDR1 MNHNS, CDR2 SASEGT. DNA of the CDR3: TGTGCCAGCAGTGATGGCAGGGGCTACGAGCAGTACTTC. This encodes CASSDGRGYEQYF.

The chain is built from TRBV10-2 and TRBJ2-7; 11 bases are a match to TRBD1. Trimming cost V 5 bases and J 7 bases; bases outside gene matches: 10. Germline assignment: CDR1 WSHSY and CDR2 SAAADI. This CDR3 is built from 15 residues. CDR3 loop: CASSPPGTGGEEQYF. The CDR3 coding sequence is TGCGCCAGCAGTCCCCCCGGGACAGGGGGTGAAGAGCAGTACTTC.

The CDR3 DNA is TGTGCCAGCAGCTTCGGTCAGAACTATGGCTACACCTTC. Protein product: CASSFGQNYGYTF. The rearrangement joins TRBV11-2 to TRBJ1-2; no clear D gene. V was clipped by 3 bases and J by 2 bases, with 7 bases between them. This CDR3 is built from 13 residues. Looked up from germline, CDR1 is SGHAT and CDR2 is FQNNGV.

In nucleotides, the CDR3 is TGTGCCAGCAGTTTACGGGGCGGAAGGGGCAATCAGCCCCAGCATTTT. Its translation: CASSLRGGRGNQPQHF. The chain carries TRBV28 and TRBJ1-5, with D tentatively TRBD1 (5 bases). Germline CDR1 and CDR2: MDHEN and SYDVKM. The CDR3 is 16 residues long. The V gene lost 2 bases and the J gene lost 2 bases, with 13 bases spanning the gap.

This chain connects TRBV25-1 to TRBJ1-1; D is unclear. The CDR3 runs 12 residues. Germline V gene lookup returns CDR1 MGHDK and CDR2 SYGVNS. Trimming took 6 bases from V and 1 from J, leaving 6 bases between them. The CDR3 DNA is TGTGCCAGCAGCGTTGGGAACACTGAAGCTTTCTTT. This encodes CASSVGNTEAFF.

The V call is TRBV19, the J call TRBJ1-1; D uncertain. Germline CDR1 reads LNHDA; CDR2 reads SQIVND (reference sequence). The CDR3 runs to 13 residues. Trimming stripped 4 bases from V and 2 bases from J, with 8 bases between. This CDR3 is CASSNLGNTEAFF. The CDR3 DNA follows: TGTGCCAGTAGTAATCTTGGAAACACTGAAGCTTTCTTT.

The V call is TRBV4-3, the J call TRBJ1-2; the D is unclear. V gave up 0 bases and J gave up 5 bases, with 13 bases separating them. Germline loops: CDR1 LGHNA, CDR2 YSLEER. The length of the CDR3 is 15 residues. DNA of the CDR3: TGCGCCAGCAGCCAAGATGGGCAGACACCTTATGGCTACACCTTC. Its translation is CASSQDGQTPYGYTF.

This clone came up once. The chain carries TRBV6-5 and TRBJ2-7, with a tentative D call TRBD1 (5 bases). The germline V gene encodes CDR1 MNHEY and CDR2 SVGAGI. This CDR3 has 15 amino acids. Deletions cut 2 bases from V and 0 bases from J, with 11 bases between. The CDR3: CASSYGRTTSYEQYF. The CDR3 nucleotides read TGTGCCAGCAGTTACGGTCGGACAACCTCCTACGAGCAGTACTTC.

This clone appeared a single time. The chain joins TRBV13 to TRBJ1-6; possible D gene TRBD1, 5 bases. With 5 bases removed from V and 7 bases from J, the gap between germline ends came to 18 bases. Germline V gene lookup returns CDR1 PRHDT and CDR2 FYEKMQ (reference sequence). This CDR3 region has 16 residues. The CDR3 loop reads CASSPSGGERNSPLHF. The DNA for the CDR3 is TGTGCCAGCAGCCCCAGTGGAGGGGAAAGAAATTCACCCCTCCACTTT.

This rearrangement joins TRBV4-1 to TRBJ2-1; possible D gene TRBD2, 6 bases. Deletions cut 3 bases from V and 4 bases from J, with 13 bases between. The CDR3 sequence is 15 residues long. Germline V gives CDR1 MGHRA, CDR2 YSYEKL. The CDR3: CASSQVPGLYNEQFF. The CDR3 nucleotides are TGCGCCAGCAGCCAGGTCCCGGGACTTTACAATGAGCAGTTCTTC.

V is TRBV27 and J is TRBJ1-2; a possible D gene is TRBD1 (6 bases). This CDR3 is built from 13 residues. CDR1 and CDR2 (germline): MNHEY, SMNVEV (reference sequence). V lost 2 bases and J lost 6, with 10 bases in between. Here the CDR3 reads CASSLIQGDGYTF. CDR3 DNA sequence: TGTGCCAGCAGTTTAATACAGGGCGATGGCTACACCTTC.

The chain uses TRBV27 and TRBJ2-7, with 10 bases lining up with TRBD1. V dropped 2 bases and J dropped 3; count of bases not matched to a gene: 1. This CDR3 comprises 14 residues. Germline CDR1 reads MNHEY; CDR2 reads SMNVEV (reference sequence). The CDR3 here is CASSLGTGVYEQYF. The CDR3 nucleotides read TGTGCCAGCAGTTTAGGGACAGGGGTCTACGAGCAGTACTTC.

This CDR3 is CASSVSSMNTEAFF. As DNA, the CDR3 is TGTGCCAGCAGCGTCTCCTCAATGAACACTGAAGCTTTCTTT. V gene TRBV9 combines with J gene TRBJ1-1, with D unclear. The CDR3 has 14 amino acids. V lost 2 bases and J lost 0, with 8 bases in between. The germline V gene has CDR1 SGDLS and CDR2 YYNGEE.

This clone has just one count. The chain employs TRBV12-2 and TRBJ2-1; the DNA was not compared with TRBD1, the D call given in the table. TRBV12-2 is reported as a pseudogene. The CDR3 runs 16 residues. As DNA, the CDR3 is TGTGCAAGTCGCTTAGCGGACAGTTGGGTGGAATGCGGGCAGTTCTTC. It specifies CASRLADSWVECGQFF.

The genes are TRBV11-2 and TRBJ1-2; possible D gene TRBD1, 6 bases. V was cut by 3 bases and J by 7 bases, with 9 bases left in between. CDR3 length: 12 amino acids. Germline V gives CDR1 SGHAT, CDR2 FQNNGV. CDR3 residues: CASSFGGAGYTF. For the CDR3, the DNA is TGTGCCAGCAGCTTTGGGGGCGCTGGCTACACCTTC.

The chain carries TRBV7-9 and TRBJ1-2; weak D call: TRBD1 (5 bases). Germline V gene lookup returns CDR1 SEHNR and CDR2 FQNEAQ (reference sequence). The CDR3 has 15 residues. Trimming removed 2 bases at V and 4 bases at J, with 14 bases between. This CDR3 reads CASSLQGTRFYGYTF. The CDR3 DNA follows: TGTGCCAGCAGCTTACAGGGAACACGTTTCTATGGCTACACCTTC.